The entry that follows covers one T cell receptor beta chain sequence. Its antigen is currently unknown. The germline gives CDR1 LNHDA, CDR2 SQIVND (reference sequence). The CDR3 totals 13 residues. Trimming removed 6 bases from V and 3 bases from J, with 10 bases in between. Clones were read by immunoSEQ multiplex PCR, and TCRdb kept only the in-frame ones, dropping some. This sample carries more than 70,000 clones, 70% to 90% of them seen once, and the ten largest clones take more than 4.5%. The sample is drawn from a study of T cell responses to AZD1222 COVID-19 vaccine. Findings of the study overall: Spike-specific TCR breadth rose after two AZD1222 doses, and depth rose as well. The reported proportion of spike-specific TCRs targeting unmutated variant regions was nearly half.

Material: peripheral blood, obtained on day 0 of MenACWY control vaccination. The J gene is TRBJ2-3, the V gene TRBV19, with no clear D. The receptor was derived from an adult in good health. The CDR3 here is CASRKGPTDTQYF. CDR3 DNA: TGTGCCAGTAGGAAGGGTCCGACAGATACGCAGTATTTT.